This T cell receptor beta chain was recorded in a study of tumor-infiltrating lymphocytes in primary liver carcinoma (dated by TCRdb to the late 2010s). Looking at the study overall: Of the five patients (three men and two women, aged 30 to 69 years), four had hepatocellular carcinoma and one had combined HCC and intrahepatic cholangiocarcinoma. Tumors of the five patients were stage T1-T3 N0M0 with maximum diameters of roughly 4 to 11 cm. Roughly 3.5 to 8 million productive TCRbeta reads were obtained per sample, and no significant difference in read depth was found between tissue types. TCRbeta repertoire sequencing, expression microarrays and whole-exome sequencing were combined in the study across five regions of each liver tumor, with adjacent normal tissue and blood also included. A total of some 35 specimens from 5 patients went through TCRbeta repertoire sequencing, namely 25 tumor regions, 5 adjacent noncancerous liver tissues and 5 peripheral blood samples. Reproducibility between technical replicate repertoires was high, with correlation coefficients above 0.95 and mean shared-clone rates roughly 0.86.

Total RNA and DNA were co-extracted without cell sorting from about 19-30 mg of bulk tissue using the AllPrep DNA/RNA mini kit. Between late 2015 and early 2016, roughly five patients in China with histopathologically diagnosed primary liver carcinoma had their tumors surgically resected. Chronic HBV infection was present in the patients, and the patients were treatment-naive at sampling. Pieces of fresh tumor and adjacent tissue were cut in half, with one half kept in RNAlater at -80 degrees C and the other half sent for histology. A constant-region primer and ProtoScript II reverse transcriptase were used to reverse-transcribe TCRbeta-specific cDNA from roughly 0.5 ug total RNA. Three nested multiplex PCR rounds, following a slightly modified ARM-PCR procedure, were used to build the TCRbeta libraries. Each of the first two PCR rounds ran for around 10 cycles using multiplex TRBV1-TRBV30 forward primers together with a Cbeta reverse primer. Sample barcodes and Illumina adapters were added in a final 25-cycle PCR using Deep VentR polymerase. Amplicons of 200-500 bp were gel-purified with a QIAquick gel extraction kit before sequencing. The TCRbeta amplicons were sequenced with 250-bp paired-end reads on an Illumina HiSeq 2500. As for the original processing: Reads were quality-trimmed with Trimmomatic v0.33, and paired reads were merged with FLASH v1.2.11 to recover full CDR3 sequences. MiGEC v1.2.1b assigned V, D and J germline segments to the rearranged TCRbeta sequences. Clonotype statistics and Shannon-Wiener diversity indices were calculated with VDJtools v1.0.0. To cut down on sampling bias, every analysis after diversity analysis relied on just the 250 most abundant clonotypes from each sample. The public sequencing data were trimmed at Q25 with fastp and processed into clonotypes with MiXCR by TCRdb, which kept only in-frame beta chains. All rows with the same CDR3 protein become a single entry with the most common DNA and genes. The V and J calls were determined by TCRdb, not by the authors. The sample yields 35,000 to 40,000 distinct CDR3 sequences; more than 60% were counted once. Of the sample, more than 35% is held by the ten largest clones.

CDR1 and CDR2 are read off the germline V gene as LGHNA and YNFKEQ. From the cysteine through the phenylalanine, the CDR3 covers 16 amino acids. Only CDR3 DNA remains: 48 bases, in frame from the first base. Paper-wide results and their limitations: Only the TCR beta chain was sequenced, so true repertoire diversity is likely underestimated because unpaired alpha chains were not captured. Since the samples were bulk and unsorted, there was no way to compare CD4+ and CD8+ T cell repertoires. Compared with blood, tumors had a significantly larger share of the repertoire taken up by the top 250 clones (p = 0.039). The study included only four to six patients, and the authors note findings should be validated in a larger study. Consistent with antigen-driven expansion, pairs of tumor regions showed higher repertoire overlap (mean about 36%) than either tumor-adjacent pairs (about 17%) or tumor-blood pairs (approximately 14%).

Comments on this clonotype: Its cognate antigen has yet to be identified. Base qualities are not at hand, and no much larger clone is one base apart.

The clonotype was recovered from a man aged 35 to 55 with primary liver carcinoma and hepatitis B virus infection. The rearranged segments are TRBV4-2 and TRBJ1-5, with TRBD1 perhaps the D gene, on 5 matching bases. The sequencing input was tumor-adjacent normal liver tissue. CDR3 reads: CTGSQDPGYSNQPQHF. Here is the DNA: TGTACCGGCAGCCAAGATCCAGGGTATAGCAATCAGCCCCAGCATTTT.